The clone carrying this T cell receptor beta chain was picked up many times. No antigen is known for it. The data are from a study of T cell repertoires in cytomegalovirus infection. Across the whole study: Public TCR beta signatures provided an indication of both CMV infection and a matching HLA type.

Trimming at V came to 5 bases and at J to 7 bases, leaving 11 bases not matched to a gene. Germline V gene sequence: CDR1 SGHVS, CDR2 FNYEAQ. The CDR3 is 15 amino acids. MiXCR, run by TCRdb on the reads, gives a single entry per CDR3 protein. The repertoire has 750,000 to 900,000 distinct CDR3 sequences, 25% to 30% of them found once; the top ten carry 13%. The study's findings and limits: CMV-specific TCR beta clonotypes restricted by HLA-C were the ones dominating the ex vivo response.

This chain links TRBV7-6 with TRBJ2-1; 7 bases agree with TRBD1. This TCR was sampled from a human donor in good health (CMV status not recorded). Some clones in this sample may be carry-over from other donors' samples. Here the sequenced sample was cultured CD8+ T cells from PBMCs, taken from culture after CMV antigen stimulation. The DNA for the CDR3 is TGTGCCAGCAGCCGTTTTCAGGGGGTAAGGAATGAGCAGTTCTTC. Translating gives CASSRFQGVRNEQFF.